The 22 T cell receptor beta chains below come from one sample, sequenced in a study of PD-L1 blockade in urothelial cancer. As for time point: pretreatment peripheral blood. The repertoire was sequenced with immunoSEQ multiplex PCR; TCRdb's copy has only in-frame clones and lacks some. The table records around 100,000 clones, around 90% of them present only once. Sequenced material: PBMCs, taken around atezolizumab (anti-PD-L1) treatment. Receptor source: a man in his sixties with urothelial cancer.

This rearrangement joins TRBV30 to TRBJ1-2; D not certain. Trimming left V 0 bases short and J 8 bases short, with 10 bases between. This CDR3 spans 12 amino acids. Germline CDR1 reads GTSNPN; CDR2 reads SVGIG (reference sequence). This chain's CDR3 is CAWSVTLEGYTF. The CDR3 nucleotides read TGTGCCTGGAGTGTAACCTTGGAGGGCTACACCTTC.

About this clone: This CDR3 is also generated by other DNA sequences in the sample. The chain joins TRBV4-3 to TRBJ2-2, with a possible D match to TRBD2 (5 bases). Trimming removed 0 bases at V and 4 bases at J, with 6 bases between. The CDR3 consists of 14 residues. The germline gives CDR1 LGHNA, CDR2 YSLEER. In nucleotides, the CDR3 is TGCGCCAGCAGCCAAGATCGGGGCACCGGGGAGCTGTTTTTT. This encodes CASSQDRGTGELFF.

V usage is TRBV2 and J usage is TRBJ2-3; no definite D call. Germline CDR1 reads SNHLY; CDR2 reads FYNNEI. Trimming removed 10 bases from V and 0 bases from J, with 11 bases in between. The CDR3 covers 13 residues. The CDR3 is CATHRSSTDTQYF. In nucleotides, the CDR3 is TGTGCCACCCACCGGAGCAGCACAGATACGCAGTATTTT.

The genes are TRBV6-5 and TRBJ1-5; D is undetermined. The CDR3 totals 13 residues. V was pared by 7 bases and J by 5 bases, with 12 bases between. CDR1 is MNHEY, CDR2 SVGAGI, per germline. The CDR3 sequence: CASTQNRDQPQHF. The CDR3 region has the DNA TGTGCCAGCACCCAAAATAGAGATCAGCCCCAGCATTTT.

This clone showed up just a few times. The chain joins TRBV28 to TRBJ1-2; D gene unclear. CDR3 length: 13 amino acids. Trimming left V 2 bases short and J 4 bases short, with 8 bases between. Germline CDR1 reads MDHEN; CDR2 reads SYDVKM. The CDR3 sequence is CASSLGNSYGYTF. CDR3 nucleotide sequence: TGTGCCAGCAGTTTAGGAAACAGCTATGGCTACACCTTC.

V and J are TRBV5-6 and TRBJ2-1, with TRBD2 matching over 9 bases. The J segment lost 2 bases and the V segment lost 4 bases, leaving 7 bases of the junction unmatched. Germline CDR1 reads SGHDT; CDR2 reads YYEEEE. This CDR3 spans 16 amino acids. DNA of the CDR3: TGTGCCAGCAGCCTCCTAGCGGGGCTAGCCTACAATGAGCAGTTCTTC. Its protein is CASSLLAGLAYNEQFF.

The V call is TRBV4-2, the J call TRBJ2-4; TRBD2 agrees at 7 bases. Germline values: CDR1 LGHNA, CDR2 YNFKEQ. The J segment lost 0 bases and the V segment lost 1 base, leaving 6 bases of the junction unmatched. CDR3 size: 17 residues. The CDR3: CASSQARGVLAKNIQYF. The CDR3 nucleotides are TGTGCCAGCAGCCAAGCTCGGGGGGTCCTAGCCAAAAACATTCAGTACTTC.

This clone has only one observation. V usage is TRBV11-2 and J usage is TRBJ2-7, with 11 bases aligning to TRBD1. Germline V gene data show CDR1 as SGHAT and CDR2 as FQNNGV. With 4 bases clipped from V and 6 bases from J, the junction kept 8 bases outside the gene matches. This CDR3 is 15 amino acids long. The CDR3 reads CASSYPPGTGGEQYF. Written as DNA, the CDR3 is TGTGCCAGCAGCTACCCCCCCGGGACAGGGGGCGAGCAGTACTTC.

The chain carries TRBV2 and TRBJ2-3, with a possible D match to TRBD2 (5 bases). The V end was cut by 6 bases, the J end by 0 bases, with 13 bases between. The CDR3 loop spans 15 amino acids. Per the germline V gene, CDR1 is SNHLY and CDR2 is FYNNEI. CDR3 DNA: TGTGCCAGCAGGCCCGGACTGCTGAGCACAGATACGCAGTATTTT. Protein product: CASRPGLLSTDTQYF.

The genes are TRBV7-2 and TRBJ1-2, with D possibly TRBD1 on 6 matching bases. The CDR3 covers 15 residues. Germline V gene data show CDR1 as SGHTA and CDR2 as FQGNSA. V was trimmed by 5 bases and J by 2 bases, leaving 15 bases between them. The CDR3, as DNA: TGTGCCAGCAGCCCCCGACGGACAGAAAACTATGGCTACACCTTC. Protein: CASSPRRTENYGYTF.

The V call is TRBV11-2, the J call TRBJ2-1, with 8 bases aligning to TRBD2. The CDR3 has 17 residues. Per germline, CDR1 SGHAT and CDR2 FQNNGV. V lost 1 base to trimming and J lost 7 bases; unmatched junction nucleotides: 12. The CDR3 sequence: CASSLGVAGTRLNEQFF. As DNA, the CDR3 is TGTGCCAGCAGCTTAGGCGTCGCTGGGACTAGACTAAATGAGCAGTTCTTC. The full variable domain, its missing parts supplied by reference TRBV11-2 and TRBJ2-1, is EAGVAQSPRYKIIEKRQSVAFWCNPISGHATLYWYQQILGQGPKLLIQFQNNGVVDDSQLPKDRFSAERLKGVDSTLKIQPAKLEDSAVYLCASSLGVAGTRLNEQFFGPGTRLTVL.

V gene TRBV6-1 combines with J gene TRBJ1-4, with D possibly being TRBD1 (5 bases). Germline V gene lookup returns CDR1 MNHNS and CDR2 SASEGT. The CDR3 runs 14 residues. V gave up 8 bases and J gave up 7 bases, with 17 bases separating them. CDR3 coding DNA: TGTGCCAGCGGGGGGGAACTTTCGGGTGAAAAACTGTTTTTT. Protein product: CASGGELSGEKLFF.

The chain is built from TRBV6-6 and TRBJ1-1; D might be TRBD1 (5 bases). This CDR3 spans 13 amino acids. Between the trimmed V and J ends, which lost 5 bases and 6 bases, there was a span of 13 bases. Per the germline V gene, CDR1 is MNHNY and CDR2 is SVGAGI (reference sequence). CDR3 in amino acids: CASSVQERAEAFF. The CDR3 DNA follows: TGTGCCAGCAGTGTACAGGAGCGGGCTGAAGCTTTCTTT.

The chain links TRBV28 to TRBJ1-2, with 7 bases identical to TRBD1. V gave up 1 base and J gave up 7 bases; unmatched junction bases: 3. CDR1 and CDR2 from the germline V gene are MDHEN and SYDVKM. The CDR3 extends over 13 amino acids. The CDR3 coding sequence is TGTGCCAGCAGTTTATCAGGGGGAGTTGGCTACACCTTC. Translation: CASSLSGGVGYTF.

This CDR3 is CASSQGLAGVNEQFF. Here the CDR3 DNA reads TGCGCCAGCAGCCAAGGGCTAGCGGGAGTGAATGAGCAGTTCTTC. V and J are TRBV4-1 and TRBJ2-1; 10 nucleotides align to TRBD2. Trimming at V came to 1 base and at J to 7 bases, leaving 4 bases not matched to a gene. From germline, CDR1 is MGHRA and CDR2 YSYEKL. This CDR3 has 15 residues.

The chain joins TRBV2 to TRBJ2-1; 8 nucleotides agree with TRBD1. Unmatched junction bases numbered 9, after V lost 5 bases and J lost 3 bases. The V gene's germline CDR1 is SNHLY and CDR2 FYNNEI. This CDR3 is 16 amino acids long. CDR3 in amino acids: CASSHFDRGLYNEQFF. The CDR3, as DNA: TGTGCCAGCAGTCATTTTGACAGGGGTCTCTACAATGAGCAGTTCTTC.

This clone has only one observation. The chain employs TRBV5-1 and TRBJ2-2, with 16 bases matching TRBD2. The CDR3 loop spans 18 amino acids. The V segment lost 4 bases and the J segment 4 bases; nucleotides outside the gene matches: 7. Germline CDR1 SGHRS, CDR2 YFSETQ. In DNA form, the CDR3 reads TGCGCCAGCAGCCCGGGACTAGCGGGAGGGCCTTTCACCGGGGAGCTGTTTTTT. Its protein is CASSPGLAGGPFTGELFF. The variable domain in full, with the rest retrieved from reference TRBV5-1 and TRBJ2-2, is KAGVTQTPRYLIKTRGQQVTLSCSPISGHRSVSWYQQTPGQGLQFLFEYFSETQRNKGNFPGRFSGRQFSNSRSEMNVSTLELGDSALYLCASSPGLAGGPFTGELFFGEGSRLTVL.

This clone was counted only a few times. This same CDR3 is encoded by further DNA sequences in the sample. This chain links TRBV30 with TRBJ1-1; D gene uncertain. This CDR3 comprises 13 residues. Per the germline V gene, CDR1 is GTSNPN and CDR2 is SVGIG (reference sequence). V lost 0 bases to trimming and J lost 1 base, with 6 bases between them. CDR3 coding DNA: TGTGCCTGGAGTGTGGGAGGGAACACTGAAGCTTTCTTT. It encodes CAWSVGGNTEAFF.

This clone was picked up one time. The genes are TRBV7-2 and TRBJ2-3, with 7 bases identical to TRBD2. The CDR3 is made up of 15 amino acids. In germline, CDR1 is SGHTA, CDR2 FQGNSA. With V trimmed by 0 bases and J by 1 base, 1 base remained unmatched. CDR3 region: CASSLAAGGTDTQYF. The CDR3 DNA follows: TGTGCCAGCAGCTTAGCGGCGGGGGGCACAGATACGCAGTATTTT.

The chain carries TRBV2 and TRBJ2-5; TRBD1 matches 8 bases. CDR1 and CDR2 from the germline V gene are SNHLY and FYNNEI. CDR3 length: 15 amino acids. V gave up 8 bases and J gave up 5 bases; unmatched junction bases: 13. The CDR3 here is CASDPGQVRVETQYF. The DNA for the CDR3 is TGTGCCAGCGACCCGGGACAGGTCAGAGTGGAGACCCAGTACTTC.

The chain uses TRBV2 and TRBJ1-2, with a possible D match to TRBD1 (5 bases). Germline V lookup: CDR1 SNHLY, CDR2 FYNNEI. The CDR3 is made up of 16 amino acids. V lost 6 bases, J lost 0 bases, and 17 bases lay in between. The CDR3 bases are TGTGCCAGCAGGACCGGGTCCGGGACTTCTAACTATGGCTACACCTTC. As protein: CASRTGSGTSNYGYTF.

This chain links TRBV7-2 with TRBJ2-7, with 8 positions matching TRBD1. The trim removed 5 bases at V and 2 bases at J, leaving 8 bases unmatched. Germline CDR1 is SGHTA and CDR2 is FQGNSA. This CDR3 has 15 residues. CDR3 sequence: CASSERTGRTYEQYF. In nucleotides, the CDR3 is TGTGCCAGCAGCGAACGGACAGGGCGGACCTACGAGCAGTACTTC.